This T cell receptor (beta chain) came from a study of T cells in Graves' hyperthyroidism and ophthalmopathy. Whole-study results and caveats: Blood also contained most expanded thyroid clonotypes above 0.001.

Amplification targeted TCR beta CDR3 regions from RNA transcripts. The primer set for the first-round RT-PCR of the TCR CDR3 was HTBI. TCRdb analysed the multiplex PCR reads with MiXCR anew, one entry per CDR3 protein. The sample includes about 610,000 distinct CDR3 sequences, about 16% seen only once; the top ten take less than 3.5%. V gave up 3 bases and J gave up 2 bases, with 14 bases separating them. CDR3 size: 15 residues. Per the germline V gene, CDR1 is MDHEN and CDR2 is SYDVKM. As concerns this clonotype: As yet, its antigen is unknown.

For ophthalmopathy patients, the Clinical Activity Score was at least 3 and the NOSPECS grade at least 4; duration was under 3 months. Orbital computed tomography, thyroid ultrasound, serum thyroxine and TRAb, and clinical symptoms together informed the diagnoses. This sample holds PBMCs from 10 ml fresh peripheral blood. The rearrangement uses TRBV28 and TRBJ2-7, with a weak D call TRBD1 (5 bases). The receptor comes from a woman aged 40 to 49 with Graves' ophthalmopathy. Material: blood. This CDR3 is CASSFDRSRTYEQYF. The CDR3 DNA reads as TGTGCCAGCAGTTTCGACAGATCGAGGACCTACGAGCAGTACTTC.